The TCR beta chain under discussion was sequenced for a study of CD8 T cells in Susac syndrome (dated by TCRdb to between 2018 and 2021). Looking at the study overall: Of the Susac syndrome patients who were sequenced, eight were in clinical remission while roughly 6 had clinically active disease. At blood withdrawal, Susac syndrome patients were either therapy-naive, taking corticosteroids (in some cases with IVIg as well), or taking IVIg alone. The study used repertoire sequencing to test whether antigen drove CD8+ T cell activation and differentiation in Susac syndrome. General findings and caveats noted by the study authors: The CD4+ T cell repertoire of patients with Susac syndrome showed no detectable clonal expansion. The study acknowledged that relatively few individuals were included in the TCR sequencing and HLA analysis.

RNA was extracted with the RNeasy kit and about 0.5 to 1 ug was reverse transcribed using random hexamers. TCR beta CDR3 regions were amplified with the immunoSEQ multiplex PCR assay covering 54 Vbeta and 13 Jbeta segments. PCR amplification bias was corrected by using a synthetic template baseline for primer optimization and computational correction. The paper's data handling went like this. Only productive sequences were kept, with reads annotated to V, D and J genes according to IMGT and analyzed in immunoSEQ Analyzer. Clonality was computed as one minus Shannon entropy normalized by log2 of the number of productive unique sequences. For each patient and control, public and private clones were evaluated among the 100 most prevalent clones. Clones were defined as Susac-specific when absent from the healthy and MS cohorts, from over a thousand published viral clones and from other ImmuneACCESS disease sequences. The public reads were reprocessed in TCRdb via fastp at Q25 and MiXCR, keeping in-frame beta chains. All rows with the same CDR3 protein become a single entry with the most common DNA and genes. The V and J calls come from TCRdb's annotation, not from the publication. Within this sample are 150,000 or so distinct CDR3 sequences, with over 90% of them counted one time only. The top ten clonotypes cover about 0.14% of the sample.

High-throughput TCR beta sequencing profiled peripheral blood CD8+ and CD4+ T cells from healthy donors, Susac syndrome patients and multiple sclerosis patients. The Susac syndrome patients fulfilled recently defined diagnostic criteria for either definite or probable disease. Bulk CD8+ and CD4+ T cells were purified magnetically by negative isolation, whereas CD8+ TEMRA cells were enriched by FACS. Blood was collected in EDTA tubes and processed within 24 hours, with PBMCs isolated through density gradient centrifugation. PBMCs destined for TCR sequencing were cryopreserved in liquid nitrogen and later thawed in a 37 °C water bath. The sorted or isolated CD4+, CD8+ and CD8+ TEMRA cells reached a purity of at least 90%. The germline V gene sets CDR1 to SGDLS and CDR2 to YYNGEE. The CDR3 goes from the cysteine to the phenylalanine over 15 residues. Only the CDR3 part of the read is kept: 45 bases, read in frame from the first base. V is pruned by 2 bases and J by 2 bases, leaving 3 bases of the junction without a gene match.

Comments on this clonotype: There is no known antigen for this receptor. No base quality information exists; no much larger clone differs at one position.

The receptor chain draws on TRBV9 and TRBJ2-3; TRBD2 lines up with 9 middle nucleotides. Input material: CD4+ T cells from PBMCs. The receptor was derived from a human donor with Susac syndrome. The CDR3 reads as follows: CASSVIAGATDTQYF. The sequence in DNA is TGTGCCAGCAGCGTGATAGCGGGGGCCACAGATACGCAGTATTTT.